This T cell receptor beta chain came from a study of technical replicates of blood from several donors. Measured with immunoSEQ multiplex PCR; TCRdb has only the in-frame clones, and not every one. Among fewer than 85,000 clones listed, 85% to 95% were seen once. Germline V gene data show CDR1 as MNHEY and CDR2 as SMNVEV (reference sequence). CDR3 length equals 13 residues. Trimming removed 0 bases at V and 3 bases at J, with 6 bases between. This sequence originates from a human donor in good health. The rearrangement links TRBV27 to TRBJ2-7; tentative D call: TRBD2 (6 bases). Sequencing was done on a sample of T cells isolated from PBMCs. The CDR3: CASSLSAGYEQYF. The CDR3 nucleotides are TGTGCCAGCAGTTTATCAGCGGGCTACGAGCAGTACTTC.